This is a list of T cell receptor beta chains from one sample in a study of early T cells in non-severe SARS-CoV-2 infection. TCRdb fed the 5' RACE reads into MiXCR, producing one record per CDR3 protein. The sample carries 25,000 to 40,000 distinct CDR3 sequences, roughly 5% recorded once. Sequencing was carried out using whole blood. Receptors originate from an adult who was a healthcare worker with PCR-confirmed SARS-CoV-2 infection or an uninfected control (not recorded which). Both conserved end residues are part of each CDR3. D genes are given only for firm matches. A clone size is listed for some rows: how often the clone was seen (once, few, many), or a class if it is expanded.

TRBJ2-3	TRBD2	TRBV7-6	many	CASSLLAGEADTQYF	TGTGCCAGCAGCTTACTAGCGGGGGAGGCAGATACGCAGTATTTT
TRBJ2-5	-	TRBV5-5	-	CASSQAGARETQYF	TGTGCCAGCAGCCAGGCGGGGGCCCGGGAGACCCAGTACTTC
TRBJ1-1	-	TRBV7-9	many	CASSLGGHGNLNTEAFF	TGTGCCAGCAGCTTAGGGGGGCACGGTAACCTGAACACTGAAGCTTTCTTT
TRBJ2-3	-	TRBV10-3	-	CAISDAAASTDTQYF	TGTGCCATCAGTGACGCGGCGGCGAGCACAGATACGCAGTATTTT
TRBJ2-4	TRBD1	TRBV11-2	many	CASSPDRGPLSVQYF	TGTGCCAGCAGCCCCGACAGGGGGCCCCTTAGCGTTCAGTACTTC
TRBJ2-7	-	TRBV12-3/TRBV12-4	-	CASSLLQGHEQYF	TGTGCCAGCAGTTTACTGCAGGGTCACGAGCAGTACTTC
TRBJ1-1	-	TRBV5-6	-	CASSLELQGMNTEAFF	TGTGCCAGCAGCTTGGAACTGCAGGGAATGAACACTGAAGCTTTCTTT
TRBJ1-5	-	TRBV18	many	CASSPQAGNQPQHF	TGTGCCAGCTCACCACAGGCGGGGAATCAGCCCCAGCATTTT
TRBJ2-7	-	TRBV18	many	CASSLLGAAVYEQYF	TGTGCCAGCTCATTATTAGGGGCAGCAGTCTACGAGCAGTACTTC
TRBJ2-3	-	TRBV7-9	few	CASSFDVLGGPDTQYF	TGTGCCAGCAGTTTCGACGTCCTTGGGGGCCCAGATACGCAGTATTTT
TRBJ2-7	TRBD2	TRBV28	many	CASSFSGGLIPYEQYF	TGTGCCAGCAGTTTCTCGGGGGGTCTGATTCCCTACGAGCAGTACTTC
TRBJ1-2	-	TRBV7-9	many	CASSLDRADFNYGYTF	TGTGCCAGCAGCTTAGATCGGGCAGATTTTAACTATGGCTACACCTTC
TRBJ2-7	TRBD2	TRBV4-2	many	CASSPTSVSSYEQYF	TGTGCCAGCAGCCCTACTAGCGTGAGCTCCTACGAGCAGTACTTC
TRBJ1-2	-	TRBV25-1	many	CASGHGYGYTF	TGTGCCAGCGGGCACGGCTATGGCTACACCTTC
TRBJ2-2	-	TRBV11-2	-	CASSRWGAGELFF	TGTGCCAGCAGCCGATGGGGTGCCGGGGAGCTGTTTTTT
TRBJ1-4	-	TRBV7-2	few	CASSLVGGRWKKLFF	TGTGCCAGCAGCTTAGTAGGGGGGCGCTGGAAAAAACTGTTTTTT